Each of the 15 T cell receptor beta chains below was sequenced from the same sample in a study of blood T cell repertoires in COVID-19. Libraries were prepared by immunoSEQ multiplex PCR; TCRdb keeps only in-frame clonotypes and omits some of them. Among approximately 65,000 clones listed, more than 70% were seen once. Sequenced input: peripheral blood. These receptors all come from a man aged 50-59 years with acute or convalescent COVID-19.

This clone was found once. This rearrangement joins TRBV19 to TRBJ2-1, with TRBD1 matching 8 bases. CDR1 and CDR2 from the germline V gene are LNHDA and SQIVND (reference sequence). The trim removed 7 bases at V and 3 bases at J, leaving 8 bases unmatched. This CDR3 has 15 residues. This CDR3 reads CASTETGVVYNEQFF. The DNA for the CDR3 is TGTGCCAGTACAGAGACAGGGGTGGTCTACAATGAGCAGTTCTTC.

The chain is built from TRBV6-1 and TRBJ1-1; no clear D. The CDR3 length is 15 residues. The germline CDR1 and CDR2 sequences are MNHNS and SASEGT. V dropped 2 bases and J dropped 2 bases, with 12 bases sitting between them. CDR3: CASSESGSANTEAFF. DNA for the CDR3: TGTGCCAGCAGTGAATCGGGGTCCGCCAACACTGAAGCTTTCTTT.

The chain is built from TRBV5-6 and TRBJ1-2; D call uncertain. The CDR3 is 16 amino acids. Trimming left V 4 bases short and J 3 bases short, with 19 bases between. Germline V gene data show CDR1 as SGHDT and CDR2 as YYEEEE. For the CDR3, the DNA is TGTGCCAGCAGCCCTCGTCCCAACCCTCAGGACTATGGCTACACCTTC. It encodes CASSPRPNPQDYGYTF.

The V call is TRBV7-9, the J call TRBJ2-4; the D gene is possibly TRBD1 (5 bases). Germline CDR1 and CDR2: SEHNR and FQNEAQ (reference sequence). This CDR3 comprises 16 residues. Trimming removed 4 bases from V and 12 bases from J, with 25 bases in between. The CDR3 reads CASSSSRAGRSVYQYF. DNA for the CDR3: TGTGCCAGCAGCTCCTCCCGGGCAGGGCGGTCGGTGTATCAGTACTTC.

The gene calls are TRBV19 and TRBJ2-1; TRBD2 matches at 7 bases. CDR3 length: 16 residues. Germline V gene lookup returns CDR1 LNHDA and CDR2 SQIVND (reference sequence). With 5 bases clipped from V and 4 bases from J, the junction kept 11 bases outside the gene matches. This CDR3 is CASSSRLAVPYNEQFF. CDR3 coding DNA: TGTGCCAGTAGTTCGCGGCTAGCGGTTCCTTACAATGAGCAGTTCTTC.

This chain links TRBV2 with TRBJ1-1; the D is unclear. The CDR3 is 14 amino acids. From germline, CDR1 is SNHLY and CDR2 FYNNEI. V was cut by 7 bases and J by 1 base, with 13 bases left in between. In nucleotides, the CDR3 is TGTGCCAGCACCAAGCCTCGGGAGAACACTGAAGCTTTCTTT. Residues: CASTKPRENTEAFF.

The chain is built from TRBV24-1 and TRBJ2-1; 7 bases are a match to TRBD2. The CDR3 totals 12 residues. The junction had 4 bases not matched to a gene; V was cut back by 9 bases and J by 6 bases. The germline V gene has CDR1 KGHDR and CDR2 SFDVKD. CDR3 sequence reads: CATEREGNEQFF. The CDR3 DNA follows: TGTGCCACCGAGCGGGAAGGCAATGAGCAGTTCTTC.

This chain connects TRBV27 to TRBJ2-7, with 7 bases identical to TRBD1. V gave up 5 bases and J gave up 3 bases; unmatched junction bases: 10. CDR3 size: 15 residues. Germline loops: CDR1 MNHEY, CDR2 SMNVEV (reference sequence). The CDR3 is CASSSHPGQNYEQYF. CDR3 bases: TGTGCCAGCAGTAGCCACCCGGGACAGAACTACGAGCAGTACTTC.

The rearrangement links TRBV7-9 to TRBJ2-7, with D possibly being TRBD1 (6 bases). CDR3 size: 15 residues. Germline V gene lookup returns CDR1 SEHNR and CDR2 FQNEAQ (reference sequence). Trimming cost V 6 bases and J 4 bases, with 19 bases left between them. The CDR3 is CASSTDRDIEYEQYF. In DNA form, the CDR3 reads TGTGCCAGCAGTACAGACCGGGACATAGAATACGAGCAGTACTTC.

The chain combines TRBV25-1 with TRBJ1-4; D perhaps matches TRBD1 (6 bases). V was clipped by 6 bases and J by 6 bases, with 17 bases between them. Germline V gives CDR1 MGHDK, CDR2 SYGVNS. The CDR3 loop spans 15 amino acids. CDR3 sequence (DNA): TGTGCCAGCAGCGAGCACAGGGCAGGGGATGAAAAACTGTTTTTT. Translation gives CASSEHRAGDEKLFF. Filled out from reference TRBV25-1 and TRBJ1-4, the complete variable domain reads EADIYQTPRYLVIGTGKKITLECSQTMGHDKMYWYQQDPGMELHLIHYSYGVNSTEKGDLSSESTVSRIRTEHFPLTLESARPSHTSQYLCASSEHRAGDEKLFFGSGTQLSVL.

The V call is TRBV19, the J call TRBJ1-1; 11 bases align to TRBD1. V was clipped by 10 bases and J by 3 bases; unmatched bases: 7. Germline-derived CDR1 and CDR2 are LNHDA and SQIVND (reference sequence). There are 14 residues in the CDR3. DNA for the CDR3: TGTGCCACGAACCGGGACAGGGGGTACACTGAAGCTTTCTTT. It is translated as CATNRDRGYTEAFF.

The CDR3 DNA is TGTGCCAGCAGACTCACAGGGAATAATTCACCCCTCCACTTT. Amino acid sequence: CASRLTGNNSPLHF. The chain links TRBV6-5 to TRBJ1-6, with a weak D call TRBD1 (6 bases). The germline V gene has CDR1 MNHEY and CDR2 SVGAGI. The CDR3 loop spans 14 amino acids. The ends were cut back, 6 bases at V and 5 bases at J, with 11 bases in the middle.

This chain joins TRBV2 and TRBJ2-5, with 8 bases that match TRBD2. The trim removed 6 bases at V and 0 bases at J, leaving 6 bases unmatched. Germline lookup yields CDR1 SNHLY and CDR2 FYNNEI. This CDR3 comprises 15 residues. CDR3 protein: CASRRGGGNQETQYF. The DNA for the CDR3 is TGTGCCAGCAGAAGGGGCGGGGGGAACCAAGAGACCCAGTACTTC.

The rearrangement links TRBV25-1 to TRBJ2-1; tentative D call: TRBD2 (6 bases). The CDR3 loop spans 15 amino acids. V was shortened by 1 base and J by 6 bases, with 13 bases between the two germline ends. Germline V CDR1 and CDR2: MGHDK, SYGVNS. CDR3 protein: CASSEFGGDRNEQFF. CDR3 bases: TGTGCCAGCAGTGAATTCGGAGGGGATCGCAATGAGCAGTTCTTC.

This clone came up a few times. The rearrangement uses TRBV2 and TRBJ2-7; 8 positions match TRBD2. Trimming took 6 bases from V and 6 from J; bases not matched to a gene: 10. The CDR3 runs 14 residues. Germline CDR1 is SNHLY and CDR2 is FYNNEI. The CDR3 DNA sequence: TGTGCCAGCAGGGACAGCGGGAGTGGTCCCGAGCAGTACTTC. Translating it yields CASRDSGSGPEQYF.